The T cell receptor (beta chain) under discussion was sequenced for a study of breast tumors, draining lymph nodes, adjacent tissues. One entry per CDR3 protein, called by TCRdb with MiXCR from the multiplex PCR reads. The sample has about 15,000 distinct CDR3 sequences; roughly 44% are singletons. The V gene lost 0 bases and the J gene lost 2 bases, with 9 bases spanning the gap. This CDR3 has 15 amino acids. In germline, CDR1 is SGHRS, CDR2 YFSETQ. The table lists this clonotype with many counts. The antigen is undetermined. Study observations and caveats: Tumor TCR diversity was below lymph nodes but above nontumor tissue. Compared with basal-like, luminal-like tumors shared significantly more repertoire with nontumor tissue. Findings are consistent with lymph node origin and intratumoral expansion of most tumor T cells.

The rearrangement uses TRBV5-1 and TRBJ2-1, with D possibly matching TRBD2 (6 bases). The origin of this receptor is a female donor with breast cancer. Some clones in this sample may be carry-over from other donors' samples. The specimen was tumor-adjacent breast tissue. The CDR3 loop reads CASSLGGETYNEQFF. CDR3 nucleotides: TGCGCCAGCAGCTTGGGCGGGGAAACCTACAATGAGCAGTTCTTC.